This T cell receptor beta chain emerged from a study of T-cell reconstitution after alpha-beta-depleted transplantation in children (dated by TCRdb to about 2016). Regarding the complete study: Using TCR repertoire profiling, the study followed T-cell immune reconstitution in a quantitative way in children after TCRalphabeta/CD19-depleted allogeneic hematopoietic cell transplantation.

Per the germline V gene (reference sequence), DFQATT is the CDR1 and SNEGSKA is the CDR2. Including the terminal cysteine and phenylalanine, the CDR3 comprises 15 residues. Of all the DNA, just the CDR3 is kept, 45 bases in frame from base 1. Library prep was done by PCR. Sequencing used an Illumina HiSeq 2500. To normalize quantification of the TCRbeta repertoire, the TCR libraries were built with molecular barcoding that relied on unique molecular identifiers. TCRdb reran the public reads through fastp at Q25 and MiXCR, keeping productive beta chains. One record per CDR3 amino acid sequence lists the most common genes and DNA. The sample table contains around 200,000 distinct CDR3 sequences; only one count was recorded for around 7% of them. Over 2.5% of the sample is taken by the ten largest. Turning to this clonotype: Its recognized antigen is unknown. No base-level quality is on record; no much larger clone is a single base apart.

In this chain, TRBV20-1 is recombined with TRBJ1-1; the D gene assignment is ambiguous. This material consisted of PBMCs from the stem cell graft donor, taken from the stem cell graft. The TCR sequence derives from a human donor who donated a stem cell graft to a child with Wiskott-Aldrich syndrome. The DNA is TGCTTTGCTAGAGTTTCCGGACTTATGAACACTGAAGCTTTCTTT. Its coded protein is CFARVSGLMNTEAFF.